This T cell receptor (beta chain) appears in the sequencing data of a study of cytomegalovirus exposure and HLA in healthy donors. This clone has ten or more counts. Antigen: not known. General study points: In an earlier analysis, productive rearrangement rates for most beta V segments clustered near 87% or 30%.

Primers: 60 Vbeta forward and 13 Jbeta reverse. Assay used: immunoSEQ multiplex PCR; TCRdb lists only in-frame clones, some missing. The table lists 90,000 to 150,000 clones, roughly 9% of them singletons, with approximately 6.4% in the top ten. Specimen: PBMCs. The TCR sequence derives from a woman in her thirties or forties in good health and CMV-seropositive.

CDR3 amino acids: CASRDSFHGYTF. In DNA, the CDR3 is TGTGCCAGCAGGGACTCTTTCCATGGCTACACCTTC. The J gene is TRBJ1-2, the V gene TRBV7-9; no reliable D call. The CDR3 spans 12 residues. V was clipped by 6 bases and J by 6 bases, with 11 bases between them. The V gene's germline CDR1 is SEHNR and CDR2 FQNEAQ (reference sequence).